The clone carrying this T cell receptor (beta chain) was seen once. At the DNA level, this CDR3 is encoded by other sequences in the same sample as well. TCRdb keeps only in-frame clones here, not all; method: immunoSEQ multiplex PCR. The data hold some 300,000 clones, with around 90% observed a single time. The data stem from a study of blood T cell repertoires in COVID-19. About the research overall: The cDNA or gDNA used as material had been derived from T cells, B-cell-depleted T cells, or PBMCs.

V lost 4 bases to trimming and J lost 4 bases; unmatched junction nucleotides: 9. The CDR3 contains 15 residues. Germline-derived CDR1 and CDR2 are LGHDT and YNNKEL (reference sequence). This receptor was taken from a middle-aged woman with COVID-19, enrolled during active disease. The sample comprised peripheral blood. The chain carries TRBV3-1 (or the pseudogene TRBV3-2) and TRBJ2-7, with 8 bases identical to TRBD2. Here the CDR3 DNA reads TGTGCCAGCAGCCCGGGGTTAGCGGGATCTTACGAGCAGTACTTC. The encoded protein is CASSPGLAGSYEQYF.